This T cell receptor beta chain derives from a study of T cell responses to AZD1222 COVID-19 vaccine. Turning to the study itself: Second-dose intervals of approximately 4 or approximately 12 weeks were pooled. Points from the study as a whole: The study reported that nearly half of spike-specific TCRs target unmutated variant regions. Clonal diversity was possibly underestimated, and the donors were mostly white British, with more females.

Here immunoSEQ multiplex PCR was the method, and the copy in TCRdb shows in-frame clones only, minus some. This sample has 140,000 to 150,000 clones, with 80% to 95% found just once. The CDR3 runs 13 residues. CDR1 and CDR2 from the germline V gene are KGHSH and LQKENI. V shed 5 bases, J shed 6 bases, and the junction held 6 bases outside the gene matches. With regard to this clone: Its antigen remains unidentified.

The receptor comes from an adult in good health. The sample consisted of peripheral blood, taken on day 0 of AZD1222 vaccination. The rearrangement joins TRBV18 to TRBJ1-1; TRBD1 agrees at 7 bases. The CDR3 DNA reads TGTGCCAGCTCAAGACAGGGTCACCCTGAAGCTTTCTTT. It is translated as CASSRQGHPEAFF.